This T cell receptor (beta chain) was sequenced during a study of low-dose radiotherapy and immunotherapy resistance in tumors (dated by TCRdb to the early 2020s). Background for the entire study: Patients in Cohort 1 were given 0.5 Gy per fraction every 2 weeks, and the prescribed total PTV dose was 6.5 Gy. In Cohort 2, 1 Gy per fraction was delivered every two weeks, for a total of 13 Gy over 26 weeks. Patients were given nivolumab as a 240 mg flat dose every two weeks and ipilimumab at 1 mg/kg every six weeks, with both drugs delivered intravenously. Intravenous cyclophosphamide at 200 mg/m2 was administered every two weeks, one day ahead of each radiation and immunotherapy administration. Patients took aspirin 300 mg orally once daily for four cycles, starting on cycle 1 day 1. Randomization of trial participants into treatment groups was not performed. The translational analysis covered eight patients: three from the first dose cohort and the first five from the second dose cohort.

Of note for this clonotype: Its antigen is not yet known. The sample holds no much larger clone one base away, and base qualities are not on file.

Donors were enrolled in RACIN, a single-arm phase I dose-escalation trial combining nivolumab, ipilimumab, aspirin, low-dose cyclophosphamide and low-dose radiotherapy. To be eligible, a patient needed to have an advanced solid tumor that was TIL-negative. Superscript III and a set of TRAV- and TRBV-specific primers were used to synthesize first-strand cDNA, so that both TCRalpha and TCRbeta chains were covered. TCRs were amplified for 20 to 25 PCR cycles with Phusion, using a constant-region primer paired with the adapter attached to the V primers. The MessageAmp II aRNA Amplification Kit was used to amplify the isolated mRNA, with in vitro transcription run for under 20 hours at 37 degrees C. The Dynabeads mRNA DIRECT Purification Kit was used to isolate mRNA for TCR sequencing. Indexed Illumina adapters were added in a second 25-cycle Phusion PCR, and the resulting products were purified with AMPure XP beads. In the paper's pipeline: Using custom Perl scripts, TCR sequences encoding the same protein were pooled, out-of-frame sequences were removed, and the abundance of each clonotype was computed. Any TCR sequence supported by only a single read was excluded from analysis. Among the metrics used to describe the repertoires were Shannon entropy, Gini index, clonality, richness, and the frequency of TCRs shared between repertoires. The public reads were run again by TCRdb, first through fastp at Q25 and then through MiXCR, and only productive beta chains were kept. Each CDR3 protein appears once, grouped with its most common genes and DNA. The authors' filters were not applied to this entry. Counted in this sample were 13,000 or so distinct CDR3 sequences; more than 65% of them appeared once. Jointly, the top ten make up 4% to 6% of the sample.

Taken from the germline V gene, the CDR1 and CDR2 loops are WSHSY and SAAADI. Including the terminal cysteine and phenylalanine, the CDR3 comprises 14 residues. Only the CDR3 DNA is retained, 42 bases long and in frame from the first base. The germline V and J ends show losses of 6 bases and 3 bases respectively, and no gene match explains 7 bases of the junction. The chain joins TRBV10-2 to TRBJ1-1, with 7 central nucleotides matching TRBD1. The clonotype originates from a human donor with advanced metastatic prostate, ovarian, gallbladder or colorectal cancer (not recorded which). This table probably holds off-target reads from a library built for another chain. At the DNA level, the sequence is TGCGCCAGCAGCAGGGGGTCGGAGCACACTGAAGCTTTCTTT. This gives the protein CASSRGSEHTEAFF.